The source of this TCR beta chain is a study of blood T cell repertoires in COVID-19. Across the study: The origin of the acute and convalescent COVID-19 samples was the United States, Italy and Spain. The analysed material was cDNA or gDNA that came from T cells, B-cell-depleted T cells, or PBMCs.

Method: immunoSEQ multiplex PCR; TCRdb's copy keeps in-frame clones and lacks some. The data contain about 140,000 clones, 70% to 90% of them singletons. Losses at the gene ends were 4 bases for V and 1 base for J; bases not matched to a gene: 3. CDR3 length: 14 amino acids. CDR1 LNHDA and CDR2 SQIVND come from the germline V gene (reference sequence). V usage is TRBV19 and J usage is TRBJ2-5; 7 bases agree with TRBD2. Sequencing was done on a sample of peripheral blood. The TCR was taken from a man aged 45-65 years with acute or convalescent COVID-19. The CDR3, as DNA: TGTGCCAGTAGTAGACGGGGGGTCCAAGAGACCCAGTACTTC. Translated: CASSRRGVQETQYF.